Presented here are 9 T cell receptor beta chains from one specimen sequenced in a study of cytomegalovirus exposure and HLA in healthy donors. Amplification used 60 Vbeta primers and 13 Jbeta primers. Profiling relied on immunoSEQ multiplex PCR, and the TCRdb table lists in-frame clones only, not all of them. Of 150,000 to 200,000 clones in the sample, 60% to 80% were seen once. Sequenced sample: PBMCs. These receptors were taken from a young man in good health and CMV-seropositive.

The chain has TRBV6-5 and TRBJ1-5; 7 bases agree with TRBD1. The V and J ends lost 6 bases and 0 bases, in that order; junction bases with no gene match: 5. Germline V gene lookup returns CDR1 MNHEY and CDR2 SVGAGI. There are 15 residues in the CDR3. The CDR3 spells CASRPTGVSNQPQHF. In DNA, the CDR3 is TGTGCCAGCAGGCCTACAGGGGTTAGCAATCAGCCCCAGCATTTT.

CDR3 nucleotides: TGTGCCAGTAGTTCGGTCTACAATGAGCAGTTCTTC. It is translated as CASSSVYNEQFF. V and J are TRBV19 and TRBJ2-1; D is ambiguous. V was pared by 5 bases and J by 3 bases, with 5 bases between. The CDR3 contains 12 residues. The V gene's germline CDR1 is LNHDA and CDR2 SQIVND (reference sequence).

The CDR3 here is CASSPLGQETQYF. The CDR3 nucleotides are TGCGCCAGCAGCCCTCTCGGTCAAGAGACCCAGTACTTC. The chain links TRBV4-3 to TRBJ2-5; no firm D call. CDR3 length: 13 residues. The germline V gene has CDR1 LGHNA and CDR2 YSLEER. Trimming stripped 4 bases from V and 2 bases from J, with 8 bases between.

This chain links TRBV5-8 with TRBJ2-3; D ambiguous. V was pared by 0 bases and J by 0 bases, with 5 bases between. CDR1 and CDR2 (germline): SGHTS, YDEGEE. The CDR3 has 14 amino acids. The CDR3 DNA follows: TGTGCCAGCAGCTTGGCCCCTAGCACAGATACGCAGTATTTT. Translating it yields CASSLAPSTDTQYF.

This clone was counted only a few times. V and J are TRBV29-1 and TRBJ2-1, with unresolved D. The germline CDR1 and CDR2 sequences are SQVTM and ANQGSEA. The CDR3 length is 15 residues. With 3 bases removed from V and 0 bases from J, the gap between germline ends came to 12 bases. The CDR3 region has the DNA TGCAGCGTTGAGGCCCCAGGCCGCTCCTACAATGAGCAGTTCTTC. It translates to CSVEAPGRSYNEQFF.

This chain links TRBV29-1 with TRBJ1-4; 8 nucleotides align to TRBD1. The CDR3 is 13 amino acids. CDR1 is SQVTM, CDR2 ANQGSEA, per germline. V shed 7 bases and J 5 bases; nucleotides not matched to a gene: 6. The CDR3 DNA is TGCAGCGCATTCGACAGGGGAAATGAAAAACTGTTTTTT. It is translated as CSAFDRGNEKLFF.

The chain links TRBV30 to TRBJ1-3; no reliable D call. CDR3 length equals 15 residues. V was pared by 3 bases and J by 0 bases, with 12 bases between. The V gene's germline CDR1 is GTSNPN and CDR2 SVGIG (reference sequence). The chain's CDR3 is CAWSAGSISGNTIYF. Here the CDR3 DNA reads TGTGCCTGGAGCGCGGGCAGTATCTCTGGAAACACCATATATTTT.

The CDR3: CASSLQGQETQYF. The CDR3 DNA reads TGCGCCAGCAGCCTACAGGGGCAGGAGACCCAGTACTTC. The chain couples TRBV5-1 to TRBJ2-5; the match to TRBD1 covers 7 bases. V lost 4 bases, J lost 5 bases, and 5 bases stayed unmatched. CDR3 length: 13 residues. Germline assignment: CDR1 SGHRS and CDR2 YFSETQ. The variable domain in full, with the rest retrieved from reference TRBV5-1 and TRBJ2-5, is KAGVTQTPRYLIKTRGQQVTLSCSPISGHRSVSWYQQTPGQGLQFLFEYFSETQRNKGNFPGRFSGRQFSNSRSEMNVSTLELGDSALYLCASSLQGQETQYFGPGTRLLVL.

CDR3: CASSLGSGRTGELFF. In DNA, the CDR3 is TGTGCCAGCAGCTTGGGTAGCGGGAGAACCGGGGAGCTGTTTTTT. V is TRBV5-4 and J is TRBJ2-2; 9 bases agree with TRBD2. The CDR3 sequence is 15 residues long. The germline gives CDR1 SGHNT, CDR2 YYREEE (reference sequence). The V segment lost 0 bases and the J segment 5 bases; nucleotides outside the gene matches: 2.